Below are 8 T cell receptor beta chains sequenced from a single sample in a study of PD-1 blockade in classical Hodgkin lymphoma. TCRdb's copy holds only in-frame clones and misses some; the assay was immunoSEQ multiplex PCR. The sample lists 5,500 to 7,000 clones; roughly four fifths were seen once. Each patient experienced a relapse that followed autologous stem cell transplantation, and brentuximab vedotin exposure varied. It was by magnetic negative selection that CD8+ T cells were isolated from thawed PBMCs. This sample comprised CD8+ T cells from blood, obtained at baseline. The receptors were sampled from a human donor with classical Hodgkin lymphoma.

The V and J genes are TRBV11-2 and TRBJ2-3; 7 bases fit TRBD2. This CDR3 has 14 amino acids. Per the germline V gene, CDR1 is SGHAT and CDR2 is FQNNGV. V was clipped by 2 bases and J by 4 bases; unmatched bases: 3. The DNA for the CDR3 is TGTGCCAGCAGCTTAAGAGCGGGGTCAGATACGCAGTATTTT. Protein: CASSLRAGSDTQYF.

The gene calls are TRBV7-8 and TRBJ2-5; either TRBD1 or TRBD2 may fit D (5 bases each). The CDR3 extends over 13 amino acids. CDR1 is SGHVS, CDR2 FQNEAQ, per germline. V was clipped by 2 bases and J by 11 bases, with 15 bases between them. For the CDR3, the DNA is TGTGCCAGCAGCTTATCAACAGGATGGGAGCAGTACTTC. Its translation: CASSLSTGWEQYF.

In regard to this clone: This clone may be a read error of a much larger clone one base away. This specimen includes other DNA sequences encoding the same CDR3. The rearrangement uses TRBV6-1 and TRBJ1-3; D gene uncertain. The CDR3 runs 14 residues. CDR1 and CDR2 (germline): MNHNS, SASEGT. Between the trimmed V and J ends, which lost 3 bases and 0 bases, there was a span of 6 bases. CDR3 in DNA: TGTGCCAGCAGTGATGGGGTCTCTGGAAACACCATATATTTT. Translating gives CASSDGVSGNTIYF.

CDR3 amino acids: CASSQDRADYGYTF. The DNA for the CDR3 is TGCGCCAGCAGCCAAGACAGGGCCGACTATGGCTACACCTTC. V gene TRBV4-3 combines with J gene TRBJ1-2; perhaps TRBD1 as D (5 bases). Trimming removed 0 bases at V and 3 bases at J, with 8 bases between. Germline CDR1 LGHNA, CDR2 YSLEER. CDR3 length: 14 amino acids.

This clone was recorded a few times. The chain joins TRBV4-1 to TRBJ1-2; D unresolved. CDR1 and CDR2 from the germline V gene are MGHRA and YSYEKL. V was shortened by 1 base and J by 4 bases, with 10 bases between the two germline ends. This CDR3 spans 14 amino acids. CDR3 DNA sequence: TGCGCCAGCAGCCAAGCACAGAAGGGCTATGGCTACACCTTC. Translating gives CASSQAQKGYGYTF.

The chain uses TRBV7-9 and TRBJ2-5, with TRBD2 matching over 8 bases. The CDR3 sequence is 16 residues long. Germline CDR1 reads SEHNR; CDR2 reads FQNEAQ (reference sequence). After removal of 4 bases from V and 5 bases from J, the junction contained 12 bases not matched to a gene. The CDR3 loop is CASSSPLTGGLETQYF. CDR3 coding DNA: TGTGCCAGCAGCTCTCCGCTGACGGGGGGGCTGGAGACCCAGTACTTC.

The chain combines TRBV30 with TRBJ2-7; D might be TRBD1 (6 bases). Germline CDR1 reads GTSNPN; CDR2 reads SVGIG (reference sequence). V lost 2 bases and J 5 bases, leaving 13 bases between the germline ends. The CDR3 length is 13 residues. As DNA, the CDR3 is TGTGCCTGGAGTTGGGGGCACAAGAACGAGCAGTACTTC. It encodes CAWSWGHKNEQYF.

This clone was seen a few times. This chain links TRBV7-9 with TRBJ1-6; D call uncertain. The V end was cut by 4 bases, the J end by 9 bases, with 19 bases between. In germline, CDR1 is SEHNR, CDR2 FQNEAQ (reference sequence). This CDR3 comprises 16 residues. The CDR3 loop is CASSWTLQGLGSPLHF. DNA of the CDR3: TGTGCCAGCAGCTGGACCCTTCAAGGGTTGGGTTCACCCCTCCACTTT.